A single sample is the source of the 13 T cell receptor beta chains below, sequenced in a study of T cells in localized non-small cell lung cancer. Produced via immunoSEQ multiplex PCR; TCRdb's table is partial and in-frame only. The table lists about 20,000 clones, approximately 90% of them singletons. The sample consisted of peripheral blood, taken before any cancer treatment. The receptors shown here come from a man aged 40 to 69 with stage I lung adenocarcinoma.

The chain joins TRBV11-2 to TRBJ1-5; D is unclear. CDR3 length: 13 residues. V was cut by 5 bases and J by 6 bases, with 11 bases left in between. The germline V gene encodes CDR1 SGHAT and CDR2 FQNNGV. The CDR3 DNA is TGTGCCAGCAGCCCCACCTCAACTCAGCCCCAGCATTTT. It yields the protein CASSPTSTQPQHF. The complete variable domain, with remaining parts taken from reference TRBV11-2 and TRBJ1-5, reads EAGVAQSPRYKIIEKRQSVAFWCNPISGHATLYWYQQILGQGPKLLIQFQNNGVVDDSQLPKDRFSAERLKGVDSTLKIQPAKLEDSAVYLCASSPTSTQPQHFGDGTRLSIL.

DNA of the CDR3: TGTGCCAGCAGCTTAGGAGAGGGGAGTGAGCAGTTCTTC. Encoded protein: CASSLGEGSEQFF. The rearrangement uses TRBV7-6 and TRBJ2-1; D might be TRBD1 or TRBD2, each matching 5 bases. This CDR3 contains 13 residues. Germline V CDR1 and CDR2: SGHVS, FNYEAQ. The V and J ends lost 1 base and 9 bases respectively, with 10 bases between them.

The chain combines TRBV5-3 with TRBJ2-3; either TRBD1 or TRBD2 may fit D (5 bases each). TRBV5-3 is an ORF; its function is uncertain. Trimming shortened V by 8 bases and J by 3 bases, and 16 bases separated the two germline ends. The CDR3 consists of 14 residues. The DNA of the CDR3 is TGTGCCAGGAAAGGGGCGACTATTACAGATACGCAGTATTTT. Translating it yields CARKGATITDTQYF.

This clone was found a few times. The V gene is TRBV11-2, the J gene TRBJ2-2, with D perhaps assigned TRBD1 or TRBD2 (6 bases each). The V end lost 3 bases, the J end lost 5 bases, and 13 bases lay between the germline ends. Germline V gene lookup returns CDR1 SGHAT and CDR2 FQNNGV. This CDR3 is built from 15 residues. In DNA form, the CDR3 reads TGTGCCAGCAGCTTCGCCGGGGGCGGGACCGGGGAGCTGTTTTTT. Protein sequence: CASSFAGGGTGELFF.

This rearrangement joins TRBV5-4 to TRBJ1-1; unclear D gene. The CDR3 is 13 amino acids. Trimming stripped 4 bases from V and 2 bases from J, with 9 bases between. Germline assignment: CDR1 SGHNT and CDR2 YYREEE (reference sequence). In DNA form, the CDR3 reads TGTGCCAGCAGCCCGCAGCCAAACACTGAAGCTTTCTTT. This codes for CASSPQPNTEAFF.

The J gene is TRBJ2-7, the V gene TRBV5-1; possibly TRBD2 for D (6 bases). The V end lost 0 bases, the J end lost 2 bases, and 15 bases lay between the germline ends. Germline CDR1 reads SGHRS; CDR2 reads YFSETQ. The CDR3 consists of 16 residues. The CDR3 sequence is CASSLGSGTYTYEQYF. CDR3 coding DNA: TGCGCCAGCAGCTTGGGCTCCGGGACTTACACCTACGAGCAGTACTTC.

The chain combines TRBV9 with TRBJ1-1, with 8 bases matching TRBD1. Germline values: CDR1 SGDLS, CDR2 YYNGEE. Unmatched junction bases numbered 3, after V lost 4 bases and J lost 1 base. This CDR3 has 14 residues. The CDR3 DNA reads as TGTGCCAGCAGCCCACAGGGGGGGAACACTGAAGCTTTCTTT. Translated: CASSPQGGNTEAFF.

CDR3 region: CATGLAPSYEQYF. The CDR3 nucleotides read TGTGCCACTGGACTAGCCCCCTCCTACGAGCAGTACTTC. The gene calls are TRBV28 and TRBJ2-7; TRBD2 agrees at 8 bases. Germline CDR1 and CDR2: MDHEN and SYDVKM. The CDR3 has 13 amino acids. The V segment lost 10 bases and the J segment 0 bases; nucleotides outside the gene matches: 5.

The chain recombines TRBV6-6 with TRBJ2-2, with 9 positions matching TRBD2. This CDR3 has 13 amino acids. The germline V gene encodes CDR1 MNHNY and CDR2 SVGAGI (reference sequence). Trimming removed 8 bases from V and 6 bases from J; junction bases left unmatched: 4. The CDR3 reads CASGTSKAGELFF. CDR3 DNA: TGTGCCAGCGGGACTAGCAAAGCCGGGGAGCTGTTTTTT.

This sequence joins TRBV6-1 and TRBJ2-2; a weak D match, TRBD2 (5 bases). The CDR3 is 13 amino acids. V was shortened by 2 bases and J by 5 bases, with 6 bases between the two germline ends. Germline CDR1 and CDR2: MNHNS and SASEGT. The CDR3 nucleotides are TGTGCCAGCAGTGAAACGGGGACCGGGGAGCTGTTTTTT. It translates to CASSETGTGELFF.

J is TRBJ2-6 and V is TRBV18; tentatively, D is TRBD1 (5 bases). The CDR3 contains 18 residues. V was trimmed by 2 bases and J by 4 bases, leaving 18 bases between them. From germline, CDR1 is KGHSH and CDR2 LQKENI. The CDR3 sequence: CASSPYGQGLTGANVLTF. CDR3 DNA sequence: TGTGCCAGCTCACCATACGGGCAGGGTTTGACCGGGGCCAACGTCCTGACTTTC.

This clone was picked up one time. V and J are TRBV14 and TRBJ2-3; the D is unclear. This CDR3 has 13 amino acids. CDR1 is SGHDN and CDR2 is FVKESK in the germline V gene. V lost 1 base, J lost 4 bases, and 6 bases lay in between. CDR3 protein: CASSQVSADTQYF. The CDR3 DNA sequence: TGTGCCAGCAGCCAAGTTTCGGCAGATACGCAGTATTTT.

This clone showed up just a few times. The V and J genes are TRBV11-2 and TRBJ2-1, with a weak D call TRBD2 (6 bases). V lost 1 base to trimming and J lost 5 bases, with 12 bases between them. The germline V gene has CDR1 SGHAT and CDR2 FQNNGV. The CDR3 has 15 residues. CDR3 amino acids: CASSLGASDHNEQFF. CDR3 coding DNA: TGTGCCAGCAGCTTAGGGGCTAGCGACCACAATGAGCAGTTCTTC.